Below are 17 T cell receptor beta chains sequenced from a single sample in a study of cytomegalovirus exposure and HLA in healthy donors. A multiplex PCR was run with 60 Vbeta primers and 13 Jbeta primers. Repertoires were generated with immunoSEQ multiplex PCR, while TCRdb's copy carries only in-frame clones and drops some. The table has some 190,000 clones, 75% to 85% seen once. The sequencing input was PBMCs. These receptors were taken from a man between 18 and 29 years old in good health and CMV-seronegative.

This clone was detected only once. The chain joins TRBV6-5 to TRBJ1-5; D is unresolved. The CDR3 sequence is 13 residues long. Trimming removed 10 bases at V and 6 bases at J, with 16 bases between. The germline CDR1 and CDR2 sequences are MNHEY and SVGAGI. The CDR3 DNA follows: TGTGCCACCCCACACCGCCCAGGTCAGCCCCAGCATTTT. Translating gives CATPHRPGQPQHF.

The rearrangement links TRBV19 to TRBJ2-7, with 10 bases fitting TRBD2. This CDR3 has 14 residues. The germline V gene has CDR1 LNHDA and CDR2 SQIVND (reference sequence). The trim removed 4 bases at V and 0 bases at J, leaving 0 bases unmatched. This CDR3 reads CASSRLAGSYEQYF. The CDR3, as DNA: TGTGCCAGTAGTAGACTAGCGGGCTCCTACGAGCAGTACTTC. The variable domain in full, with the rest retrieved from reference TRBV19 and TRBJ2-7, is DGGITQSPKYLFRKEGQNVTLSCEQNLNHDAMYWYRQDPGQGLRLIYYSQIVNDFQKGDIAEGYSVSREKKESFPLTVTSAQKNPTAFYLCASSRLAGSYEQYFGPGTRLTVT.

CDR3 nucleotides: TGTGCCAGTAGTATCGGTAGCGGGAGTGGCGAGACCCAGTACTTC. Protein sequence: CASSIGSGSGETQYF. V and J are TRBV19 and TRBJ2-5; the match to TRBD2 covers 9 bases. The ends lost 3 bases at V and 5 bases at J; junction bases unmatched: 7. CDR1 and CDR2 from the germline V gene are LNHDA and SQIVND (reference sequence). The CDR3 has 15 amino acids.

DNA of the CDR3: TGTGCCACCTCTCTAGACCCCCAAGAGACCCAGTACTTC. Translation gives CATSLDPQETQYF. The chain is built from TRBV10-3 and TRBJ2-5; D is uncertain. V was shortened by 10 bases and J by 1 base, with 13 bases between the two germline ends. Germline CDR1 reads ENHRY; CDR2 reads SYGVKD. The CDR3 spans 13 residues.

This chain connects TRBV5-1 to TRBJ2-2; the match to TRBD2 covers 14 bases. The V and J ends lost 4 bases and 4 bases, in that order; junction bases with no gene match: 3. This CDR3 has 16 residues. Per germline, CDR1 SGHRS and CDR2 YFSETQ. The chain's CDR3 is CASSPGLAGATGELFF. The CDR3 DNA follows: TGCGCCAGCAGCCCGGGACTAGCGGGGGCCACCGGGGAGCTGTTTTTT. Full variable domain (rest looked up from reference TRBV5-1 and TRBJ2-2): KAGVTQTPRYLIKTRGQQVTLSCSPISGHRSVSWYQQTPGQGLQFLFEYFSETQRNKGNFPGRFSGRQFSNSRSEMNVSTLELGDSALYLCASSPGLAGATGELFFGEGSRLTVL.

The gene calls are TRBV7-9 and TRBJ2-1; D is unclear. The germline V gene encodes CDR1 SEHNR and CDR2 FQNEAQ (reference sequence). This CDR3 has 16 amino acids. Trimming shortened V by 2 bases and J by 7 bases, and 18 bases separated the two germline ends. The CDR3 spells CASSLHRRALGNEQFF. The CDR3 region has the DNA TGTGCCAGCAGCTTACACCGTAGAGCGCTTGGGAATGAGCAGTTCTTC.

The rearrangement joins TRBV29-1 to TRBJ1-2; 7 bases match TRBD1. CDR1 and CDR2 from the germline V gene are SQVTM and ANQGSEA. Trimming removed 5 bases from V and 5 bases from J; junction bases left unmatched: 5. This CDR3 has 12 residues. The CDR3 region is CSVPQGEYGYTF. CDR3 in DNA: TGCAGCGTTCCTCAGGGGGAATATGGCTACACCTTC.

The chain has TRBV7-9 and TRBJ1-5; D ambiguous. Germline assignment: CDR1 SEHNR and CDR2 FQNEAQ (reference sequence). Trimming stripped 1 base from V and 9 bases from J, with 10 bases between. This CDR3 spans 13 amino acids. CDR3 residues: CASSLGAGRPQHF. The CDR3, as DNA: TGTGCCAGCAGCTTAGGGGCAGGCAGGCCCCAGCATTTT.

V and J are TRBV5-5 and TRBJ1-2, with D perhaps matching TRBD1 (5 bases). V was pared by 4 bases and J by 3 bases, with 13 bases between. Germline lookup yields CDR1 SGHKS and CDR2 YYEKEE (reference sequence). The CDR3 loop spans 14 amino acids. For the CDR3, the DNA is TGTGCCAGCAGCCCACCGACAGCTTACTATGGCTACACCTTC. It yields the protein CASSPPTAYYGYTF.

This clone came up a few times. The rearrangement joins TRBV4-1 to TRBJ1-2, with 7 bases that match TRBD1. This CDR3 contains 15 residues. The germline gives CDR1 MGHRA, CDR2 YSYEKL. Losses at the gene ends were 3 bases for V and 2 bases for J; bases not matched to a gene: 6. CDR3 sequence: CASSHLDRPNYGYTF. The DNA of the CDR3 is TGCGCCAGCAGCCATTTGGACAGGCCAAACTATGGCTACACCTTC.

The rearrangement joins TRBV29-1 to TRBJ2-5, with TRBD2 identical over 8 bases. The tail of the sequence fits TRBJ2-7 better, so the J call may be wrong. Germline V gives CDR1 SQVTM, CDR2 ANQGSEA. The CDR3 length is 13 residues. The CDR3 reads CSATGGERYEQYF. CDR3 nucleotide sequence: TGCAGCGCCACGGGAGGGGAGCGGTACGAGCAGTACTTC.

This clone is a singleton in its sample. This sequence joins TRBV5-1 and TRBJ1-5, with D possibly being TRBD1 (5 bases). The germline gives CDR1 SGHRS, CDR2 YFSETQ. V lost 0 bases and J lost 7, with 14 bases in between. The CDR3 sequence is 15 residues long. CDR3 protein: CASSLAPGFDQPQHF. In DNA form, the CDR3 reads TGCGCCAGCAGCTTGGCCCCAGGGTTCGACCAGCCCCAGCATTTT.

The V call is TRBV2, the J call TRBJ2-1; D possibly corresponds to TRBD1 (5 bases). Trimming pared 1 base from V and 0 bases from J, leaving 10 bases between. The CDR3 covers 16 residues. Germline CDR1 and CDR2: SNHLY and FYNNEI. DNA of the CDR3: TGTGCCAGCAGTGAAGAGGGGCGGTCCTCCTACAATGAGCAGTTCTTC. Protein product: CASSEEGRSSYNEQFF.

The chain combines TRBV28 with TRBJ1-3; 8 bases map to TRBD1. The CDR3 consists of 19 residues. The V gene's germline CDR1 is MDHEN and CDR2 SYDVKM. With 4 bases clipped from V and 0 bases from J, the junction kept 14 bases outside the gene matches. CDR3 nucleotides: TGTGCCAGCAGTTACTTGCCCCCCCGACAGGGGAACTCTGGAAACACCATATATTTT. Residues: CASSYLPPRQGNSGNTIYF.

This chain joins TRBV6-5 and TRBJ2-2; D not certain. Per germline, CDR1 MNHEY and CDR2 SVGAGI. CDR3 length equals 15 residues. Trimming left V 2 bases short and J 4 bases short, with 11 bases between. The DNA for the CDR3 is TGTGCCAGCAGTTACCACCGGGTAGTCACCGGGGAGCTGTTTTTT. It specifies CASSYHRVVTGELFF.

This clone rates as medium-sized. DNA for the CDR3: TGTGCCAGCAGCTCGCTGGGACAGGGACCGTTATACGAGCAGTACTTC. It codes for CASSSLGQGPLYEQYF. This chain joins TRBV5-6 and TRBJ2-7, with 9 bases that match TRBD1. V shed 3 bases and J 4 bases; nucleotides not matched to a gene: 11. The CDR3 consists of 16 residues. CDR1 is SGHDT and CDR2 is YYEEEE in the germline V gene.

The chain uses TRBV6-1 and TRBJ2-3; tentatively, D is TRBD2 (6 bases). This CDR3 region has 15 residues. Trimming cost V 3 bases and J 7 bases, with 17 bases left between them. CDR1 MNHNS and CDR2 SASEGT come from the germline V gene. CDR3 amino acids: CASSEAGRTHHTQYF. In nucleotides, the CDR3 is TGTGCCAGCAGTGAGGCAGGGAGGACCCATCATACGCAGTATTTT.